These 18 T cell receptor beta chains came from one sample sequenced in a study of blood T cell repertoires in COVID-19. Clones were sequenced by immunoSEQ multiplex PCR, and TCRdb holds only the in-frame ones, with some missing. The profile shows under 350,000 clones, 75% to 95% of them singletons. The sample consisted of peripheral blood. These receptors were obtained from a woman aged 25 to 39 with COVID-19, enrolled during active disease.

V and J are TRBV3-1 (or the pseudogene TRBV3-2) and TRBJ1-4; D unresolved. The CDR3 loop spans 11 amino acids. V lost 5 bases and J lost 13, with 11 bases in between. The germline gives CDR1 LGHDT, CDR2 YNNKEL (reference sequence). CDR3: CASSLEGALFF. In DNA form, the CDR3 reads TGTGCCAGCAGCTTGGAGGGTGCACTGTTTTTT.

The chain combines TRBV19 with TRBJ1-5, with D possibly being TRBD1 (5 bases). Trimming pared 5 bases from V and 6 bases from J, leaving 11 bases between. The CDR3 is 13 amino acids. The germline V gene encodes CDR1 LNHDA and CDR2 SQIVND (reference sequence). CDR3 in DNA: TGTGCCAGTAGTGCGGGGAGGGGTCAGCCCCAGCATTTT. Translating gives CASSAGRGQPQHF. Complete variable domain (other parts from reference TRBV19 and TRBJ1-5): DGGITQSPKYLFRKEGQNVTLSCEQNLNHDAMYWYRQDPGQGLRLIYYSQIVNDFQKGDIAEGYSVSREKKESFPLTVTSAQKNPTAFYLCASSAGRGQPQHFGDGTRLSIL.

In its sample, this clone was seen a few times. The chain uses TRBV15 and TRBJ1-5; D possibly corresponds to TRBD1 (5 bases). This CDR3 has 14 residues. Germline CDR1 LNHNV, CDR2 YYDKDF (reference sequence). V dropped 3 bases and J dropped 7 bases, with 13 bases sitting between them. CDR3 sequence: CATSRRGSGQPQHF. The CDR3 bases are TGTGCCACCAGCAGGCGGGGGTCGGGGCAGCCCCAGCATTTT.

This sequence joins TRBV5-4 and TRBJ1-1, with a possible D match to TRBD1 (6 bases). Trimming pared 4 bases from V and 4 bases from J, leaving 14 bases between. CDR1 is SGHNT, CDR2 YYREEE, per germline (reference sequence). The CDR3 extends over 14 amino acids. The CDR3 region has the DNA TGTGCCAGCAGCGGAGAACAGGGTACCACTGAAGCTTTCTTT. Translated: CASSGEQGTTEAFF.

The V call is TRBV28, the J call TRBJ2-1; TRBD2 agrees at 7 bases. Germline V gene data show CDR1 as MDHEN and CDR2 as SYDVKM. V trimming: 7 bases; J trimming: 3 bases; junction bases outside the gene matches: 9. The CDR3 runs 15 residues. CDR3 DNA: TGTGCCAGCAACTTTGGTGGGGGGGGCTACAATGAGCAGTTCTTC. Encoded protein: CASNFGGGGYNEQFF.

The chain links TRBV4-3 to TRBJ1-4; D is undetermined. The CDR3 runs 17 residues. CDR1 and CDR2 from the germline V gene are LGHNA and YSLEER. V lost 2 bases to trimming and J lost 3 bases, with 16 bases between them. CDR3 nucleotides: TGCGCCAGCAGCCAACTCCCAACCAACTCGGCTAATGAAAAACTGTTTTTT. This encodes CASSQLPTNSANEKLFF.

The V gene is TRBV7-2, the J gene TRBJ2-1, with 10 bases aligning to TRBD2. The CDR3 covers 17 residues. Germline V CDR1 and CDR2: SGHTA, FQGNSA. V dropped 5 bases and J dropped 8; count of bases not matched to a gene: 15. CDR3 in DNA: TGTGCCAGCAGCCGCCCTGGTCGCGCAGCGGGAGGGCATGAGCAGTTCTTC. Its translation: CASSRPGRAAGGHEQFF.

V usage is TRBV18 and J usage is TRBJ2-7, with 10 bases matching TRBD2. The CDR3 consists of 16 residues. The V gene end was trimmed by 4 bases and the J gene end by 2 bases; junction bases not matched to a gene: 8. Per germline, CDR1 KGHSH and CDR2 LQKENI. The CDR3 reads CASSRSGTSATYEQYF. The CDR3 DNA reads TGTGCCAGCTCACGGTCCGGGACTAGCGCGACCTACGAGCAGTACTTC.

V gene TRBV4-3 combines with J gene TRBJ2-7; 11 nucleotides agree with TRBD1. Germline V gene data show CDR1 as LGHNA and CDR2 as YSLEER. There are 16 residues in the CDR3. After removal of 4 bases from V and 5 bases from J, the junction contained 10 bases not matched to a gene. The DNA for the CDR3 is TGCGCCAGCAGCCCTTCGAGGACAGGGGGCAATCACGAGCAGTACTTC. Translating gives CASSPSRTGGNHEQYF.

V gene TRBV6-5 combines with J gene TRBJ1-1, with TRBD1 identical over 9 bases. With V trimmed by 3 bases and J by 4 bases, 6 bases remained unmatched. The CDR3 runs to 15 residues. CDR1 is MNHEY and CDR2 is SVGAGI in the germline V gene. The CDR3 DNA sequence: TGTGCCAGCAGTTATTCGACAGGGGGTTTCACTGAAGCTTTCTTT. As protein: CASSYSTGGFTEAFF.

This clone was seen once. The CDR3 coding sequence is TGCAGCGTTGAGTCAGGGGTTTCCAAAAACATTCAGTACTTC. It yields the protein CSVESGVSKNIQYF. The V call is TRBV29-1, the J call TRBJ2-4; TRBD1 is a possible D gene (6 bases). Germline CDR1 reads SQVTM; CDR2 reads ANQGSEA. Trimming removed 3 bases at V and 2 bases at J, with 11 bases between. This CDR3 comprises 14 residues.

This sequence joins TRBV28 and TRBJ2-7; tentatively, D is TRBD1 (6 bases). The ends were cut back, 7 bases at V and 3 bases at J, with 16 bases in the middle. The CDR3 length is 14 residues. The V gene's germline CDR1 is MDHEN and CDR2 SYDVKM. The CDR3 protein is CASTRTVSHYEQYF. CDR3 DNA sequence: TGTGCCAGCACTAGGACAGTCTCTCACTACGAGCAGTACTTC.

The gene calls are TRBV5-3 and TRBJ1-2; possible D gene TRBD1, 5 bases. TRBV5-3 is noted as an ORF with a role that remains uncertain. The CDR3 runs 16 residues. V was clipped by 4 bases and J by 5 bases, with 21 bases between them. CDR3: CARSPSSQGSRYGYTF. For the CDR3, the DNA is TGTGCCAGAAGCCCGTCGAGTCAGGGATCAAGGTATGGCTACACCTTC.

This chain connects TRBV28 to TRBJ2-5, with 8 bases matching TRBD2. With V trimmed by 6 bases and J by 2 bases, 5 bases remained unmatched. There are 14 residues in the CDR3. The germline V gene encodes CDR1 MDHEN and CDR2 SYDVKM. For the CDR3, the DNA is TGTGCCAGCAGAGGACGGGGGGGACAAGAGACCCAGTACTTC. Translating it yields CASRGRGGQETQYF.

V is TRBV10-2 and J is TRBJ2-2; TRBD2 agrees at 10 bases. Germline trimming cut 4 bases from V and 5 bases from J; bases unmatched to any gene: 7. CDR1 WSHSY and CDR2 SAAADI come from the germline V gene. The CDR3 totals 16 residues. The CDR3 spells CASSGASGRLTGELFF. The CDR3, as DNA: TGCGCCAGCAGTGGAGCTAGCGGGAGATTAACCGGGGAGCTGTTTTTT.

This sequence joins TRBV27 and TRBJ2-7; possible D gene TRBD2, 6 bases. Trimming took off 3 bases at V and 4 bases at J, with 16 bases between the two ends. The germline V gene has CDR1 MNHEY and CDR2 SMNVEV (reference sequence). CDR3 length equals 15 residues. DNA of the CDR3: TGTGCCAGCAGTTTGAGTCTAGCGACGAATTACGAGCAGTACTTC. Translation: CASSLSLATNYEQYF.

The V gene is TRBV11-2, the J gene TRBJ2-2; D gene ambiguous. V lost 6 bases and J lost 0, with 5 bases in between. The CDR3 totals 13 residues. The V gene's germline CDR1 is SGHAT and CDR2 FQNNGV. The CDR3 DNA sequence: TGTGCCAGCAGGCCAGCGAACACCGGGGAGCTGTTTTTT. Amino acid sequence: CASRPANTGELFF.

The CDR3 is CASGRAGYTF. CDR3 nucleotide sequence: TGTGCCAGCGGCAGGGCTGGCTACACCTTC. This chain links TRBV12-3 or TRBV12-4 with TRBJ1-2; tentative D call: TRBD1 (5 bases). The CDR3 is made up of 10 amino acids. V was shortened by 8 bases and J by 7 bases, with 8 bases between the two germline ends.